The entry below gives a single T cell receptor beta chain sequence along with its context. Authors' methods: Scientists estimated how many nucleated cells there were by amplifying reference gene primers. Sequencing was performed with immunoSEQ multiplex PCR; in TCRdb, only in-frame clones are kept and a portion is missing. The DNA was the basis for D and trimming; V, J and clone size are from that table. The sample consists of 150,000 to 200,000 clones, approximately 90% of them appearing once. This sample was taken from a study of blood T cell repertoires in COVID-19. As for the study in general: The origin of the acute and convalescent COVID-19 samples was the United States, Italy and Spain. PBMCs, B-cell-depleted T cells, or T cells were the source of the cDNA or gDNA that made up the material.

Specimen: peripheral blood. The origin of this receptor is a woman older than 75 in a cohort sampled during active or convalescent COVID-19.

The CDR3 DNA reads TGTGCCTGGAGTCCCGAGCGGGGGGCCTCCTACGAGCAGTACTTC. It yields the protein CAWSPERGASYEQYF. The V call is TRBV30, the J call TRBJ2-7; 9 bases fit TRBD2. From germline, CDR1 is GTSNPN and CDR2 SVGIG (reference sequence). This CDR3 is built from 15 residues. Trimming took 2 bases from V and 0 from J; bases not matched to a gene: 5. The full variable domain, completed using reference TRBV30 and TRBJ2-7, is SQTIHQWPATLVQPVGSPLSLECTVEGTSNPNLYWYRQAAGRGLQLLFYSVGIGQISSEVPQNLSASRPQDRQFILSSKKLLLSDSGFYLCAWSPERGASYEQYFGPGTRLTVT.